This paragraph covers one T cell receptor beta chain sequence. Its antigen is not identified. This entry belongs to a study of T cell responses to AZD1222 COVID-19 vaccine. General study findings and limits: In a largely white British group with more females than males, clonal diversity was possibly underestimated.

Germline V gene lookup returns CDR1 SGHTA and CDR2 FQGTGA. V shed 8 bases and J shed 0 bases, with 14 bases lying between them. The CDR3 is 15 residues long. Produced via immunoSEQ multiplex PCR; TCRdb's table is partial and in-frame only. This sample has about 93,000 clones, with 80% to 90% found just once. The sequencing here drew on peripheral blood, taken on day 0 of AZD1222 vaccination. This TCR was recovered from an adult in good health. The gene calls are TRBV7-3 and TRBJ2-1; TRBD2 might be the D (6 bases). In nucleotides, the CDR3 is TGTGCCAGCTCGATCGCGGGGCGCTCCTACAATGAGCAGTTCTTC. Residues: CASSIAGRSYNEQFF.